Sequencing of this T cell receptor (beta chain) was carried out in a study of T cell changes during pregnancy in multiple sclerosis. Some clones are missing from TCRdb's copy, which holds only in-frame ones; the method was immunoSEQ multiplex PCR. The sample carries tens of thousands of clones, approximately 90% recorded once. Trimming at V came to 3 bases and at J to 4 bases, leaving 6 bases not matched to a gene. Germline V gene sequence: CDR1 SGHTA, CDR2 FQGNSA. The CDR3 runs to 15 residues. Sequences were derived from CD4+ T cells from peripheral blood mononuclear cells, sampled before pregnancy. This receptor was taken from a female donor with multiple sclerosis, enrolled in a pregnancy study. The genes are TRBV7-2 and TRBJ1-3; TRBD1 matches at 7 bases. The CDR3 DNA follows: TGTGCCAGCAGCTTTTCGAACAGGGGCGGAAACACCATATATTTT. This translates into CASSFSNRGGNTIYF.